Listed here are 12 T cell receptor beta chains from one sample, sequenced in a study of cytotoxic CD8 clonotypes in ibrutinib-treated CLL. Assay used: immunoSEQ multiplex PCR; TCRdb lists only in-frame clones, some missing. The top ten hold 9.5% to 15% of the sample, which has 35,000 to 55,000 clones, roughly 76% seen once. Sequencing used PBMCs, obtained after 12 months of ibrutinib treatment. The receptors shown here come from a human donor with chronic lymphocytic leukemia.

The rearrangement links TRBV6-5 to TRBJ2-4, with TRBD1 identical over 9 bases. Germline lookup yields CDR1 MNHEY and CDR2 SVGAGI. V lost 6 bases to trimming and J lost 4 bases; unmatched junction nucleotides: 7. This CDR3 is 15 amino acids long. CDR3 nucleotides: TGTGCCAGCAGGCGAACCGGGACAGGGAAAAACATTCAGTACTTC. The encoded protein is CASRRTGTGKNIQYF.

The table lists this clone with a count of one. The genes are TRBV25-1 and TRBJ2-2; the match to TRBD1 covers 7 bases. V trimming: 8 bases; J trimming: 2 bases; junction bases outside the gene matches: 8. CDR1 is MGHDK and CDR2 is SYGVNS in the germline V gene. This CDR3 has 15 amino acids. The CDR3 spells CASGDGTANTGELFF. CDR3 bases: TGTGCCAGCGGAGACGGGACAGCCAACACCGGGGAGCTGTTTTTT.

This rearrangement joins TRBV5-1 to TRBJ1-3; D is unresolved. The CDR3 loop spans 16 amino acids. The germline V and J ends were trimmed by 0 bases and 0 bases, with 10 bases remaining between them. The V gene's germline CDR1 is SGHRS and CDR2 YFSETQ. In DNA form, the CDR3 reads TGCGCCAGCAGCTTGGGACACGTGAGCTCTGGAAACACCATATATTTT. It encodes CASSLGHVSSGNTIYF.

The chain links TRBV7-9 to TRBJ2-1, with D tentatively TRBD1 (6 bases). Germline V gene data show CDR1 as SEHNR and CDR2 as FQNEAQ (reference sequence). The CDR3 contains 16 residues. The V gene lost 0 bases and the J gene lost 0 bases, with 9 bases spanning the gap. The chain's CDR3 is CASSLAGHGSYNEQFF. CDR3 DNA sequence: TGTGCCAGCAGCTTAGCGGGACACGGCTCCTACAATGAGCAGTTCTTC.

The gene calls are TRBV18 and TRBJ1-1, with a tentative D call TRBD1 (6 bases). V shed 3 bases and J shed 6 bases, with 17 bases lying between them. Germline CDR1 reads KGHSH; CDR2 reads LQKENI. The CDR3 is 15 residues long. Written as DNA, the CDR3 is TGTGCCAGCTCACCCTTGGGGCAGGGGCTAGCTGAAGCTTTCTTT. It codes for CASSPLGQGLAEAFF.

The V and J genes are TRBV6-1 and TRBJ1-1; 7 nucleotides align to TRBD1. The CDR3 has 15 residues. J lost 6 bases, V lost 4 bases, and 11 bases had no gene match. The V gene's germline CDR1 is MNHNS and CDR2 SASEGT. CDR3 nucleotides: TGTGCCAGCAGTGGGGGAACAGGGGCAAGGGCTGAAGCTTTCTTT. Protein sequence: CASSGGTGARAEAFF.

J is TRBJ2-2 and V is TRBV19; 9 nucleotides line up with TRBD1. CDR1 LNHDA and CDR2 SQIVND come from the germline V gene (reference sequence). CDR3 length: 17 amino acids. Germline trimming cut 3 bases from V and 2 bases from J; bases unmatched to any gene: 7. CDR3: CASSIMGGQGNTGELFF. CDR3 bases: TGTGCCAGTAGTATTATGGGGGGACAGGGAAACACCGGGGAGCTGTTTTTT. Combining the CDR3 with reference TRBV19 and TRBJ2-2 gives the whole variable domain DGGITQSPKYLFRKEGQNVTLSCEQNLNHDAMYWYRQDPGQGLRLIYYSQIVNDFQKGDIAEGYSVSREKKESFPLTVTSAQKNPTAFYLCASSIMGGQGNTGELFFGEGSRLTVL.

The V and J genes are TRBV27 and TRBJ2-3, with D maybe TRBD2 (5 bases). The CDR3 loop spans 18 amino acids. CDR1 is MNHEY and CDR2 is SMNVEV in the germline V gene (reference sequence). Trimming removed 5 bases from V and 0 bases from J, with 21 bases in between. The CDR3 here is CASSDLVKAGYSTDTQYF. CDR3 coding DNA: TGTGCCAGCAGTGATCTAGTAAAGGCGGGTTATAGCACAGATACGCAGTATTTT.

This chain joins TRBV18 and TRBJ2-2; 7 bases agree with TRBD1. CDR3 length: 16 amino acids. CDR1 and CDR2 (germline): KGHSH, LQKENI. V lost 2 bases to trimming and J lost 6 bases; unmatched junction nucleotides: 9. The DNA for the CDR3 is TGTGCCAGCTCACCAGGCCGGCGACAGGGTCCCGGGGAGCTGTTTTTT. Amino acids: CASSPGRRQGPGELFF.

The rearrangement uses TRBV6-5 and TRBJ1-2; no clear D gene. The germline V gene encodes CDR1 MNHEY and CDR2 SVGAGI. The V and J ends lost 2 bases and 7 bases respectively, with 11 bases between them. The CDR3 loop spans 13 amino acids. CDR3: CASSYRYSSGYTF. In DNA, the CDR3 is TGTGCCAGCAGTTACCGGTATTCCAGTGGCTACACCTTC.

The chain couples TRBV20-1 to TRBJ2-7; D assignment may be TRBD1 or TRBD2 (5 bases each). CDR1 and CDR2 from the germline V gene are DFQATT and SNEGSKA (reference sequence). The V and J ends lost 3 bases and 9 bases respectively, with 12 bases between them. The CDR3 consists of 11 residues. Here the CDR3 DNA reads TGCAGTGCTAGGCAGGGTCGGGGGCAGTACTTC. Protein sequence: CSARQGRGQYF.

For this clone: Other DNA sequences within the sample encode an identical CDR3. The chain employs TRBV20-1 and TRBJ2-5; a weak D match, TRBD2 (5 bases). Germline V gene data show CDR1 as DFQATT and CDR2 as SNEGSKA (reference sequence). The V end was cut by 4 bases, the J end by 5 bases, with 5 bases between. This CDR3 has 10 residues. The CDR3 nucleotides are TGCAGTGCTAAGCGGGAGACCCAGTACTTC. Encoded protein: CSAKRETQYF.